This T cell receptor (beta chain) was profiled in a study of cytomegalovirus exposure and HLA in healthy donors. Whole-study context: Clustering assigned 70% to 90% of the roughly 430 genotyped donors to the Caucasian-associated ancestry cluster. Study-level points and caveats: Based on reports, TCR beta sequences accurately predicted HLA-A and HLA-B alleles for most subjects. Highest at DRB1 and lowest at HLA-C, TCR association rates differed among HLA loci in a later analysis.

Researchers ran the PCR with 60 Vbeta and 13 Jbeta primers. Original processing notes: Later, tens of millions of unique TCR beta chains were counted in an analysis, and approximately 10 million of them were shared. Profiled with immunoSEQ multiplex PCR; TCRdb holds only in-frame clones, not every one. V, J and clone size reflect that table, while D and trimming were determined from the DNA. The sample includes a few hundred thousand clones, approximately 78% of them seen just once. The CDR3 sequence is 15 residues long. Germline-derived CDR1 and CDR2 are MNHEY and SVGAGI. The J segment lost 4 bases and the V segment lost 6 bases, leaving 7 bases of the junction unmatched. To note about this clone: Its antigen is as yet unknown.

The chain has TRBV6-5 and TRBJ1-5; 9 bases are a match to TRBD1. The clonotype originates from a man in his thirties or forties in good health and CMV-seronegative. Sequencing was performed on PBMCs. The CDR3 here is CASREGQGGNQPQHF. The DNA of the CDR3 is TGTGCCAGCAGGGAGGGACAGGGAGGGAATCAGCCCCAGCATTTT.